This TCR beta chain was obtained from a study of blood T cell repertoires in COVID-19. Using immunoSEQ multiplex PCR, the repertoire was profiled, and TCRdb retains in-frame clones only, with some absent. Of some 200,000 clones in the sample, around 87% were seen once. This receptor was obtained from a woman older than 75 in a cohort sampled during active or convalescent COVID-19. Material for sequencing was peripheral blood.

CDR3 coding DNA: TGTGCCAGCTCACCTCCGGGACAGGGGAGCGCCAAAAACATTCAGTACTTC. Its translation is CASSPPGQGSAKNIQYF. This chain links TRBV18 with TRBJ2-4; 10 nucleotides match TRBD1. The CDR3 consists of 17 residues. The germline V gene has CDR1 KGHSH and CDR2 LQKENI. J lost 1 base, V lost 3 bases, and 6 bases had no gene match.